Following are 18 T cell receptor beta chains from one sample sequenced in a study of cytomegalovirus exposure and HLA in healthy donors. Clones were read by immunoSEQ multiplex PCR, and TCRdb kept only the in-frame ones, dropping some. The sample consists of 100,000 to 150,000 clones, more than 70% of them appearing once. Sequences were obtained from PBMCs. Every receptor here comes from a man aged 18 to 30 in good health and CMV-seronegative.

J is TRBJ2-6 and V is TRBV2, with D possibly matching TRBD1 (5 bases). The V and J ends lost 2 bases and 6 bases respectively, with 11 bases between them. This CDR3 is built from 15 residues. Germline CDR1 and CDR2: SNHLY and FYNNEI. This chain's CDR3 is CASSELQAKANVLTF. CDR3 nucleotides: TGTGCCAGCAGTGAATTACAGGCGAAGGCCAACGTCCTGACTTTC.

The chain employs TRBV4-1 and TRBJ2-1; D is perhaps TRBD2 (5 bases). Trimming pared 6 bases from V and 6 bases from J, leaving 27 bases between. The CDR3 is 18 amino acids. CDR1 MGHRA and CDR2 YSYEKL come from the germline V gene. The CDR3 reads CASRKLRGPRATLNEQFF. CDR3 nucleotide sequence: TGCGCCAGCAGAAAATTGCGCGGGCCGAGGGCAACTCTCAATGAGCAGTTCTTC.

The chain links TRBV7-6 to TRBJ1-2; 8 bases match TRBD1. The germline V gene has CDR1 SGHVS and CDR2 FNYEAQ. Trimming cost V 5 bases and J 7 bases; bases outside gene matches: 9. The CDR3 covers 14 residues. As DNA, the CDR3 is TGTGCCAGCAGCCCTGGGACAGGAGCTCTTGGCTACACCTTC. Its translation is CASSPGTGALGYTF.

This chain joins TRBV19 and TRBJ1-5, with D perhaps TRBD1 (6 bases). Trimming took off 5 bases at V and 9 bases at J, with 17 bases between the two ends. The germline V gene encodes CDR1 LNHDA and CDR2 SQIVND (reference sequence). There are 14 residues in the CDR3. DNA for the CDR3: TGTGCCAGTAGTTCCCGGACAGTTGAAGGGCCCCAGCATTTT. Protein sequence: CASSSRTVEGPQHF.

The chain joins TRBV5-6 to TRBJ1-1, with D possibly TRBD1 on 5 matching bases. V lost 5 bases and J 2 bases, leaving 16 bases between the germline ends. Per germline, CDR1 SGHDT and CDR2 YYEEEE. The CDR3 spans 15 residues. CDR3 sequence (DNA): TGTGCCAGCAGAGTTTCGGCAGGGCGAAACACTGAAGCTTTCTTT. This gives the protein CASRVSAGRNTEAFF.

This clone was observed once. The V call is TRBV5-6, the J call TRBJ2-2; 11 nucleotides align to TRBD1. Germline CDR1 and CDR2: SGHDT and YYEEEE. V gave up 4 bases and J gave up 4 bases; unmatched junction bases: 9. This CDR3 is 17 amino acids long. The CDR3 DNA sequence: TGTGCCAGCAGCATGGTAGGACAGGGGGCGGCCACCGGGGAGCTGTTTTTT. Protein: CASSMVGQGAATGELFF.

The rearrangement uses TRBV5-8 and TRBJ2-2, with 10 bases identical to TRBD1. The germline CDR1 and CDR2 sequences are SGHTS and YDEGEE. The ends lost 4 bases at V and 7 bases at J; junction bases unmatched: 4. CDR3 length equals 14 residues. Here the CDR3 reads CASSRDRGGGELFF. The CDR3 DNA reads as TGTGCCAGCAGCCGGGACAGGGGAGGCGGGGAGCTGTTTTTT.

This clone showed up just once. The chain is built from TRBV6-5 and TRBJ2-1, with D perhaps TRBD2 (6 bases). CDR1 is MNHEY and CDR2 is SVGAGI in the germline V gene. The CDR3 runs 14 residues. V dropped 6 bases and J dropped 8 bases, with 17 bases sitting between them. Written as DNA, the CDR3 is TGTGCCAGCAGCCTTTCCCCAGGGACTGATGAGCAGTTCTTC. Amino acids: CASSLSPGTDEQFF.

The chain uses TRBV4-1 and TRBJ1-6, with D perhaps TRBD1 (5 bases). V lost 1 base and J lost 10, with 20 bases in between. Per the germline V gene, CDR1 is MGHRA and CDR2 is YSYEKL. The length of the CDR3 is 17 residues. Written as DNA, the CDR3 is TGCGCCAGCAGCCAAGTTCCAGGGATTATAGGCAACTCACCCCTCCACTTT. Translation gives CASSQVPGIIGNSPLHF.

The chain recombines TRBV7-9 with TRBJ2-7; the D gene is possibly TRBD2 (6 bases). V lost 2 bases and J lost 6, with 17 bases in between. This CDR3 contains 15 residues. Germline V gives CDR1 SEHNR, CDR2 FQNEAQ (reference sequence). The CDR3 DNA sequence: TGTGCCAGCAGCTTAACGCTCGGGGGATTGGGCGAGCAGTACTTC. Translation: CASSLTLGGLGEQYF.

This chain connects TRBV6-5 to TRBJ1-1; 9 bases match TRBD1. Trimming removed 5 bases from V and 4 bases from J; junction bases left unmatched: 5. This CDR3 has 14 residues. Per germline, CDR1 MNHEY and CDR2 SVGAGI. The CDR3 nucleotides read TGTGCCAGCAGTGCAACAGGGGGCGTCACTGAAGCTTTCTTT. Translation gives CASSATGGVTEAFF.

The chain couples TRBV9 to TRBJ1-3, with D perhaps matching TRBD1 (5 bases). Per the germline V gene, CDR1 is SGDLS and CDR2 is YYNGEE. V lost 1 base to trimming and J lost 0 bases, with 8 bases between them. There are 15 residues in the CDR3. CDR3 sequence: CASSVQGNSGNTIYF. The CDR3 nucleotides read TGTGCCAGCAGCGTACAGGGCAACTCTGGAAACACCATATATTTT.

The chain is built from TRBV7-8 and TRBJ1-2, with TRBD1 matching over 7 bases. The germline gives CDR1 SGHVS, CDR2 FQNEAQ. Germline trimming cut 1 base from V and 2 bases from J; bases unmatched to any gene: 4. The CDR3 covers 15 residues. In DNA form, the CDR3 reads TGTGCCAGCAGCTTAGTTGGGACAGCGAACTATGGCTACACCTTC. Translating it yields CASSLVGTANYGYTF.

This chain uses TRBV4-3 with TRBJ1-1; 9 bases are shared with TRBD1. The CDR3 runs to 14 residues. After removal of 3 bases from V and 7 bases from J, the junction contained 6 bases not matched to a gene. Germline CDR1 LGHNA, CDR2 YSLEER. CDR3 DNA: TGCGCCAGCAGCCATGAGGGACAGGGTGGTGAAGCTTTCTTT. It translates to CASSHEGQGGEAFF.

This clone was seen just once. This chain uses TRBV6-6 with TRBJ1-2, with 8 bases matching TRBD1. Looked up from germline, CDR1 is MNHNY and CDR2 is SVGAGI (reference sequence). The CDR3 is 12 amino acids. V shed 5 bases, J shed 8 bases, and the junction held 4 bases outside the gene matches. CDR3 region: CASSGQGGGYTF. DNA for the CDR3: TGTGCCAGCAGTGGACAGGGCGGGGGCTACACCTTC.

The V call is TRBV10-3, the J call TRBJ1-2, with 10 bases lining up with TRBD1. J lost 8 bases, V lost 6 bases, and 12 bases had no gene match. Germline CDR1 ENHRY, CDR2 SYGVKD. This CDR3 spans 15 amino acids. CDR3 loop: CAIRPGQGTIGGYTF. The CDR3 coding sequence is TGTGCCATCAGACCGGGACAGGGGACGATCGGCGGCTACACCTTC.

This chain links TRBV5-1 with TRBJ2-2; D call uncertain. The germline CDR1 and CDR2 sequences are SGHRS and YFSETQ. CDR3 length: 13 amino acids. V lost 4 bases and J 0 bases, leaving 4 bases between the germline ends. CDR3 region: CASSGPNTGELFF. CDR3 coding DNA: TGCGCCAGCAGCGGCCCGAACACCGGGGAGCTGTTTTTT.

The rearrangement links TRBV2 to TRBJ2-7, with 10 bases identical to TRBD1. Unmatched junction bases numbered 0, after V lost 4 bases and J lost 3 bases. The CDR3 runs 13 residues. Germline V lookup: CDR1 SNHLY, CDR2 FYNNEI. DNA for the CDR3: TGTGCCAGCAGTGGGACAGGGGGCTACGAGCAGTACTTC. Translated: CASSGTGGYEQYF. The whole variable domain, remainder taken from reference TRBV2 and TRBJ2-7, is EPEVTQTPSHQVTQMGQEVILRCVPISNHLYFYWYRQILGQKVEFLVSFYNNEISEKSEIFDDQFSVERPDGSNFTLKIRSTKLEDSAMYFCASSGTGGYEQYFGPGTRLTVT.